This T cell receptor (beta chain) was recorded in a study of T-cell memory formation after mild COVID-19. Study at large: TCR clusters were largely donor specific. General observations from the study: Pre-infection memory harbored some responding clones, suggesting cross-reactive memory joined.

TCRdb processed the 5' RACE reads anew with MiXCR; each CDR3 protein has one entry. The table records a few hundred thousand distinct CDR3 sequences, approximately 15% of them present only once. Note on this clonotype: Its antigen is as yet unknown.

The CDR3 contains 13 residues. Germline V CDR1 and CDR2: GTSNPN, SVGIG (reference sequence). The TCR comes from a man aged 18-30 years who had mild COVID-19 (a few samples of this study predate the infection). Cell type and time point are not known. The chain links TRBV30 to TRBJ2-2; D not certain. Sample: PBMCs or a T cell subset sorted from them (not recorded which). The CDR3 region is CARSTEYTGELFF. As DNA, the CDR3 is TGTGCTCGGTCCACAGAATACACCGGGGAGCTGTTTTTT.